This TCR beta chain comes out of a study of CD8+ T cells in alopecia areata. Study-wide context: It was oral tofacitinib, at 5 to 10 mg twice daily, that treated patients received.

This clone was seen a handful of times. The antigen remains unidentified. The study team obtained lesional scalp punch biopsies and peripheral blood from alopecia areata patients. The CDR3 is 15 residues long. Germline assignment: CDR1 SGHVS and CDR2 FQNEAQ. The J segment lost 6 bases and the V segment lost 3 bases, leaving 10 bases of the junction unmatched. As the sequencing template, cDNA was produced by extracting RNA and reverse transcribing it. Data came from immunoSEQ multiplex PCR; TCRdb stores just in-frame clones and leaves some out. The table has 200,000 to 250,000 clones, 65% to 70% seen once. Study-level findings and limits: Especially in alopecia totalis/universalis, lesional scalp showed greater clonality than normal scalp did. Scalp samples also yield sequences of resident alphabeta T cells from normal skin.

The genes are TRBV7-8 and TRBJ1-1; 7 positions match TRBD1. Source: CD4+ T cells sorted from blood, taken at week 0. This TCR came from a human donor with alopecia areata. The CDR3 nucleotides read TGTGCCAGCAGCTTGTTAAAGGGGGCTTTAGCTGAAGCTTTCTTT. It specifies CASSLLKGALAEAFF.